The present T cell receptor beta chain was sequenced within a study of cytomegalovirus exposure and HLA in healthy donors. Study-wide results and limits: Later analysis demonstrated an association between a missense DCLRE1C variant and TCR beta V- and J-gene trimming.

The PCR made use of 60 Vbeta and 13 Jbeta primers. The assay was immunoSEQ multiplex PCR, and TCRdb's table has in-frame clones only and misses some. The table has 65,000 to 90,000 clones, roughly 71% seen once. The CDR3 has 15 amino acids. With V trimmed by 5 bases and J by 7 bases, 13 bases remained unmatched. Germline V gives CDR1 SGHAT, CDR2 FQNNGV. This clone turned up a few times. What it binds is not known. Source material: PBMCs. The rearrangement joins TRBV11-2 to TRBJ2-7; 8 nucleotides agree with TRBD2. This clonotype was sampled from an older man in good health and CMV-seronegative. This CDR3 is CASSHPTGGPGEQYF. The CDR3 DNA sequence: TGTGCCAGCAGCCACCCGACGGGGGGGCCGGGAGAGCAGTACTTC.